This entry lists 10 T cell receptor beta chains sequenced from one sample in a study of cytomegalovirus exposure and HLA in healthy donors. Vbeta (60) and Jbeta (13) primers were used in the PCR. Clones were sequenced by immunoSEQ multiplex PCR, and TCRdb holds only the in-frame ones, with some missing. The table lists more than 100,000 clones, 65% to 85% of them singletons. Sequencing input: PBMCs. The receptor set was obtained from a man aged 45-65 years in good health and CMV-seronegative.

The CDR3 DNA sequence: TGTGCCAGCAGCCGCCCTAGCGGGAGCATCTACGAGCAGTACTTC. This gives the protein CASSRPSGSIYEQYF. This chain connects TRBV7-9 to TRBJ2-7, with 10 positions matching TRBD2. J gave up 3 bases and V 5 bases, and 7 bases lay outside the gene matches. The length of the CDR3 is 15 residues. From germline, CDR1 is SEHNR and CDR2 FQNEAQ (reference sequence).

This clone was counted a single time. V usage is TRBV20-1 and J usage is TRBJ1-2; D may be TRBD1 (5 bases). The CDR3 is made up of 11 amino acids. The ends were cut back, 5 bases at V and 3 bases at J, with 7 bases in the middle. The V gene's germline CDR1 is DFQATT and CDR2 SNEGSKA (reference sequence). The CDR3 spells CSAAGYYGYTF. In DNA, the CDR3 is TGCAGTGCTGCAGGGTACTATGGCTACACCTTC.

J is TRBJ2-7 and V is TRBV5-1, with D hard to call. Germline assignment: CDR1 SGHRS and CDR2 YFSETQ. The V and J ends lost 0 bases and 3 bases respectively, with 10 bases between them. The CDR3 length is 14 residues. CDR3 DNA sequence: TGCGCCAGCAGCTTGGAACTCCTAAGCTACGAGCAGTACTTC. Translating gives CASSLELLSYEQYF.

This clone was seen only once. This chain uses TRBV10-3 with TRBJ1-2; no firm D call. Germline-derived CDR1 and CDR2 are ENHRY and SYGVKD. Trimming removed 3 bases from V and 2 bases from J, with 4 bases in between. This CDR3 region has 12 residues. The CDR3 protein is CAISDPNYGYTF. The CDR3 region has the DNA TGTGCCATCAGTGACCCGAACTATGGCTACACCTTC.

The count of this clone is one. The rearrangement joins TRBV7-6 to TRBJ2-3; 7 bases match TRBD2. Germline values: CDR1 SGHVS, CDR2 FNYEAQ. This CDR3 spans 17 amino acids. V lost 1 base and J lost 5; bases outside the gene matches: 12. CDR3 nucleotides: TGTGCCAGCAGCTTAGAGTCTAGCGGAGCCCCCGGAGATACGCAGTATTTT. Protein sequence: CASSLESSGAPGDTQYF.

The CDR3 loop reads CASSAQGTGRQPQHF. CDR3 DNA: TGTGCCAGCAGTGCTCAGGGGACAGGGCGGCAGCCCCAGCATTTT. The chain joins TRBV6-1 to TRBJ1-5; 9 nucleotides agree with TRBD1. In germline, CDR1 is MNHNS, CDR2 SASEGT. The length of the CDR3 is 15 residues. The V gene end was trimmed by 4 bases and the J gene end by 7 bases; junction bases not matched to a gene: 8.

Here the CDR3 reads CASSLGQVNQPQHF. For the CDR3, the DNA is TGTGCCAGCAGCTTGGGGCAGGTCAATCAGCCCCAGCATTTT. The V gene is TRBV5-6, the J gene TRBJ1-5; no clear D gene. V lost 0 bases and J lost 3, with 7 bases in between. The CDR3 is 14 amino acids. Germline CDR1 reads SGHDT; CDR2 reads YYEEEE.

The chain joins TRBV5-4 to TRBJ2-5; 9 bases are a match to TRBD2. In germline, CDR1 is SGHNT, CDR2 YYREEE (reference sequence). CDR3 length: 16 amino acids. With 4 bases clipped from V and 5 bases from J, the junction kept 12 bases outside the gene matches. The CDR3 reads CASSRPQAGGVETQYF. DNA of the CDR3: TGTGCCAGCAGCCGGCCCCAGGCGGGAGGGGTGGAGACCCAGTACTTC.

The rearrangement joins TRBV28 to TRBJ2-3, with TRBD2 matching 10 bases. This CDR3 is built from 20 residues. V trimming: 6 bases; J trimming: 3 bases; junction bases outside the gene matches: 21. Germline V CDR1 and CDR2: MDHEN, SYDVKM. DNA of the CDR3: TGTGCCAGCAGACTCCCACTAGGGAGCGGGAGGGCGGGGGGGACAGATACGCAGTATTTT. Amino acid sequence: CASRLPLGSGRAGGTDTQYF.

The chain uses TRBV21-1 and TRBJ1-5; the table's TRBD1 call for D was not verified on the DNA. TRBV21-1 is recorded as a pseudogene. This CDR3 spans 14 amino acids. The CDR3 DNA follows: TGTGCCAGCAGCAAAGAAGGGGCAGATCAGCCCCAGCATTTT. This gives the protein CASSKEGADQPQHF.